The clone carrying this TCR beta chain was recorded only once. These data belong to a study of blood T cell repertoires in COVID-19. The protocol was immunoSEQ multiplex PCR, while the TCRdb copy is restricted to in-frame clones and leaves out a portion. Altogether some 130,000 clones are present, around four fifths being singletons, with the ten largest covering 10% to 11%. CDR3 length: 17 amino acids. V was clipped by 4 bases and J by 0 bases; unmatched bases: 6. Germline CDR1 reads SGHTA; CDR2 reads FQGNSA. Sequenced material: peripheral blood. The chain uses TRBV7-2 and TRBJ1-1, with 12 bases aligning to TRBD1. The TCR comes from a man aged 60 to 69 who had recovered from COVID-19. The CDR3 bases are TGTGCCAGCAGCTGGGGGACAGGGGGCCGATTGAACACTGAAGCTTTCTTT. It encodes CASSWGTGGRLNTEAFF.